These T cell receptor beta chains were read from a single sample in a study of T cell repertoires in aging, cancer and after chemotherapy. TCRdb re-called the multiplex PCR reads through MiXCR, storing one row per CDR3 protein. The repertoire has 20,000 or so distinct CDR3 sequences, about 37% of them found once; the top ten carry 15% to 20%. Material: blood. These receptors all stem from a human donor with a solid tumor. The CDR3 runs from the conserved cysteine through the conserved F or W. D genes are given only for firm matches. Size values are once, few and many counts, or a class for expanded clones, and some rows have none.

J,size,D,V,CDR3,DNA
TRBJ2-7,-,TRBD1,TRBV5-4,CASSPTHRGSYEQYF,TGTGCCAGCAGCCCAACACACAGGGGGTCCTACGAGCAGTACTTC
TRBJ2-1,-,-,TRBV6-4,CASRQDDVSYNEQFF,TGTGCCAGCAGGCAGGACGACGTTTCCTACAATGAGCAGTTCTTC
TRBJ2-1,-,TRBD2,TRBV30,CAWILKLAGDHEQFF,TGTGCCTGGATCCTGAAACTAGCGGGAGACCATGAGCAGTTCTTC
TRBJ2-3,medium-sized,-,TRBV6-4,CASSDEGGSTDTQYF,TGTGCCAGCAGTGACGAGGGGGGAAGCACAGATACGCAGTATTTT
TRBJ2-7,-,-,TRBV19,CASSMGEAYKQYF,TGTGCCAGTAGTATGGGTGAAGCCTACAAGCAGTACTTC
TRBJ2-5,-,TRBD2,TRBV30,CAWSRRGTQETQYF,TGTGCCTGGAGTAGGCGGGGGACCCAAGAGACCCAGTACTTC
TRBJ2-3,-,-,TRBV11-2,CASSLDRKAQYF,TGTGCCAGCAGCTTAGATCGTAAGGCGCAGTATTTT
TRBJ2-2,few,-,TRBV6-1,CASTPRGSGTGELFF,TGTGCCAGCACCCCACGGGGCAGTGGTACCGGGGAGCTGTTTTTT
TRBJ2-2,-,-,TRBV10-3,CATRGAGELFF,TGTGCCACCCGGGGAGCCGGGGAGCTGTTTTTT
TRBJ1-5,-,-,TRBV6-1,CASTLFAGEGNQPQHF,TGTGCCAGCACTCTCTTTGCAGGGGAGGGCAATCAGCCCCAGCATTTT
TRBJ2-2,medium-sized,TRBD2,TRBV6-5,CASSYFGLAATGELFF,TGTGCCAGCAGTTACTTTGGACTAGCGGCCACCGGGGAGCTGTTTTTT
TRBJ1-5,few,-,TRBV19,CASSIDVGVPGDQPQHF,TGTGCCAGTAGTATAGACGTTGGGGTCCCTGGGGACCAGCCCCAGCATTTT
TRBJ2-3,few,-,TRBV6-5,CASSYSIIGADTQYF,TGTGCCAGCAGTTACTCGATTATTGGGGCAGATACGCAGTATTTT
TRBJ2-3,-,-,TRBV5-4,CASSTRLGEDTQYF,TGTGCCAGCAGCACCCGACTGGGTGAGGATACGCAGTATTTT
TRBJ2-3,-,TRBD2,TRBV10-3,CAGHSGASTDTQYF,TGTGCCGGGCATAGCGGGGCTAGCACAGATACGCAGTATTTT
TRBJ1-4,-,-,TRBV18,CASSPGGGVGEKLFF,TGTGCCAGCTCCCCCGGCGGGGGCGTGGGTGAAAAACTGTTTTTT
TRBJ1-1,-,-,TRBV6-5,CASSYGQGRTEAFF,TGTGCCAGCAGTTACGGGCAGGGTAGGACTGAAGCTTTCTTT
TRBJ2-7,-,-,TRBV29-1,CSVGRRPVGEQYF,TGCAGCGTTGGGCGAAGACCCGTCGGCGAGCAGTACTTC
TRBJ2-7,-,-,TRBV6-5,CAISFVDIRLEEQYF,TGTGCCATCAGTTTCGTCGACATCCGTTTAGAGGAGCAGTACTTC
TRBJ2-7,few,-,TRBV10-3,CAISPHYEQYF,TGTGCCATCAGCCCTCATTACGAGCAGTACTTC
TRBJ2-3,-,TRBD1,TRBV24-1,CATSDLGRGRDTQYF,TGTGCCACCAGTGATTTGGGCAGGGGGCGCGATACGCAGTATTTT
TRBJ2-1,medium-sized,-,TRBV19,CASSMSASGGGEQFF,TGTGCCAGTAGTATGAGCGCTTCCGGGGGCGGTGAGCAGTTCTTC
TRBJ1-4,medium-sized,TRBD1,TRBV19,CASTQGGLSEKLFF,TGTGCCTCGACACAGGGGGGCCTTAGCGAAAAACTGTTTTTT
TRBJ2-2,few,-,TRBV10-3,CAIASAGELFF,TGTGCCATCGCCTCAGCCGGGGAGCTGTTTTTT
TRBJ2-3,-,-,TRBV30,CAWSGAATDTQYF,TGTGCCTGGAGTGGGGCTGCCACAGATACGCAGTATTTT
TRBJ2-7,-,TRBD2,TRBV5-5,CASSLFPPPSGDSYEQYF,TGTGCCAGCAGCTTGTTTCCCCCGCCTAGCGGGGATTCCTACGAGCAGTACTTC
TRBJ1-6,few,TRBD1,TRBV5-1,CASSLTGGSPLHF,TGCGCCAGCAGCTTGACAGGGGGCTCACCCCTCCACTTT
TRBJ2-1,-,-,TRBV6-5,CASSYSMDCWGNEQFF,TGTGCCAGCAGTTATTCGATGGACTGTTGGGGGAATGAGCAGTTCTTC
TRBJ2-6,-,TRBD1,TRBV5-6,CASSFNRGSSGANVLTF,TGTGCCAGCAGCTTTAACAGGGGGTCTTCTGGGGCCAACGTCCTGACTTTC
TRBJ1-1,few,-,TRBV6-5,CASTQSGRRAEAFF,TGTGCCAGCACCCAGAGCGGGAGGCGGGCTGAAGCTTTCTTT
TRBJ1-2,-,TRBD1,TRBV6-5,CASSYYSGGTGDGYTF,TGTGCCAGCAGTTACTACTCCGGGGGGACAGGGGACGGCTACACCTTC
TRBJ1-5,few,TRBD1,TRBV5-1,CASSSSTGGNQPQHF,TGCGCCAGCAGCTCATCGACAGGGGGCAATCAGCCCCAGCATTTT
TRBJ2-3,-,TRBD1,TRBV30,CAWSLGDRDTDTQYF,TGTGCCTGGAGTTTGGGGGACAGGGACACAGATACGCAGTATTTT
TRBJ2-3,-,-,TRBV6-2/TRBV6-3,CASIYSRGTSTDTQYF,TGTGCCAGCATTTACTCTAGGGGGACTAGCACAGATACGCAGTATTTT
TRBJ2-3,few,TRBD2,TRBV27,CASSFHPTSGSADTQYF,TGTGCCAGCAGTTTCCACCCCACTAGCGGGAGTGCAGATACGCAGTATTTT
TRBJ1-2,-,-,TRBV7-6,CASSSGHSGYTF,TGTGCCAGCAGCTCGGGACACAGTGGCTACACCTTC
TRBJ2-1,-,TRBD2,TRBV20-1,CSARSSGGRREQFF,TGCAGTGCTAGAAGTAGCGGGGGGAGGCGAGAGCAGTTCTTC
TRBJ2-1,few,-,TRBV5-5,CASRRARGSYNEQFF,TGTGCCAGCCGGCGGGCCCGGGGCTCCTACAATGAGCAGTTCTTC
TRBJ1-5,few,TRBD1,TRBV30,CAWSVEETGGLQPQHF,TGTGCCTGGAGTGTAGAGGAGACAGGGGGCCTTCAGCCCCAGCATTTT
TRBJ2-5,medium-sized,-,TRBV11-1,CASSFNQGIFRQETQYF,TGTGCCAGCAGCTTTAACCAGGGAATATTTCGGCAAGAGACCCAGTACTTC
TRBJ2-3,medium-sized,-,TRBV29-1,CSVTGSSTDTQYF,TGCAGCGTTACGGGTTCTAGCACAGATACGCAGTATTTT
TRBJ2-2,-,-,TRBV6-5,CASSSHRAGELFF,TGTGCCAGCAGTTCCCACAGGGCCGGGGAGCTGTTTTTT
TRBJ1-1,-,-,TRBV6-2/TRBV6-3,CASSYRGMNTEAFF,TGTGCCAGCAGTTATCGGGGTATGAACACTGAAGCTTTCTTT
TRBJ2-2,medium-sized,-,TRBV27,CASSPDWGYTGELFF,TGTGCCAGCAGTCCCGATTGGGGGTACACCGGGGAGCTGTTTTTT
TRBJ2-6,-,-,TRBV5-5,CATRVGSSGANVLTF,TGTGCCACCAGAGTGGGGTCCTCTGGGGCCAACGTCCTGACTTTC
TRBJ1-6,-,-,TRBV6-5,CASRGTGLDNSPLHF,TGTGCCAGCAGGGGGACGGGACTCGATAATTCACCCCTCCACTTT
TRBJ2-7,-,TRBD2,TRBV7-9,CASSLSSGIYEQYF,TGTGCCAGCAGCTTATCTAGCGGAATTTACGAGCAGTACTTC
TRBJ2-1,-,-,TRBV5-1,CASSLASSGNEQFF,TGCGCCAGCAGCTTGGCAAGCAGTGGGAATGAGCAGTTCTTC
TRBJ2-3,-,-,TRBV9,CASSVAMGTDTQYF,TGTGCCAGCAGCGTAGCTATGGGCACAGATACGCAGTATTTT
TRBJ1-2,-,TRBD1,TRBV6-5,CASSRGTAHNYGYTF,TGTGCCAGCAGTCGCGGGACAGCCCATAACTATGGCTACACCTTC
TRBJ2-1,few,-,TRBV19,CASSIWGPNNEQFF,TGTGCCAGTAGTATTTGGGGACCCAACAATGAGCAGTTCTTC
TRBJ1-2,-,TRBD1,TRBV14,CASSPRTGSYTF,TGTGCCAGCAGCCCCCGGACAGGGAGCTACACCTTC
TRBJ2-3,few,TRBD1,TRBV18,CASSRGQGPDTQYF,TGTGCCAGCTCACGGGGACAGGGCCCAGATACGCAGTATTTT
TRBJ2-5,medium-sized,-,TRBV19,CASSAIQETQYF,TGTGCCAGTTCAGCCATTCAAGAGACCCAGTACTTC
TRBJ2-1,-,TRBD1,TRBV19,CASSIEGQGRYNEQFF,TGTGCCAGTAGTATAGAGGGACAGGGGAGGTACAATGAGCAGTTCTTC
TRBJ1-1,-,-,TRBV30,CAWGRGGQLNTEAFF,TGTGCCTGGGGGCGGGGTGGGCAGTTGAACACTGAAGCTTTCTTT
TRBJ2-5,few,TRBD1,TRBV5-5,CASSSSRDREGSGETQYF,TGTGCCAGCAGCTCGTCCCGGGACAGGGAAGGTTCTGGGGAGACCCAGTACTTC
TRBJ2-5,few,-,TRBV7-9,CASSSPSIADKETQYF,TGTGCCAGCAGCTCGCCGTCCATAGCGGATAAAGAGACCCAGTACTTC
TRBJ1-5,-,TRBD1,TRBV18,CASSSTGASNQPQHF,TGTGCCAGCTCATCCACAGGGGCAAGCAATCAGCCCCAGCATTTT